Included here is one TCR beta chain sequence, with context. Antigen unknown. The sample originates from a study of cytomegalovirus exposure and HLA in healthy donors. The primer mix had 60 Vbeta and 13 Jbeta primers. The protocol was immunoSEQ multiplex PCR, while the TCRdb copy is restricted to in-frame clones and leaves out a portion. The sample records 150,000 to 200,000 clones, 80% being singletons. General study results and limits: Later analysis revealed greater clonal expansion in HLA-associated TCR beta chains than in equally common others.

CDR3 length equals 15 residues. From germline, CDR1 is SGHTA and CDR2 FQGNSA. V lost 1 base to trimming and J lost 4 bases; unmatched junction nucleotides: 4. The clonotype comes from a woman in her forties in good health and CMV-seronegative. V is TRBV7-2 and J is TRBJ2-1; TRBD2 matches at 7 bases. The sequenced sample consisted of PBMCs. The CDR3 spells CASSLDSGPYNEQFF. The CDR3 coding sequence is TGTGCCAGCAGCTTAGATAGCGGGCCATACAATGAGCAGTTCTTC.